The 5 T cell receptor beta chains below come from one sample, sequenced in a study of T cell repertoires in cytomegalovirus infection. MiXCR, run by TCRdb on the reads, gives a single entry per CDR3 protein. The data contain 560,000 or so distinct CDR3 sequences, 15% to 20% of them singletons. The sequenced sample was CD8+ T cells from PBMCs. Every receptor here comes from a human donor in good health (CMV status not recorded). Some clones in this sample may be carry-over from other donors' samples.

The rearrangement uses TRBV7-9 and TRBJ1-5, with D perhaps TRBD1 (5 bases). Germline-derived CDR1 and CDR2 are SEHNR and FQNEAQ (reference sequence). Trimming removed 5 bases at V and 1 base at J, with 12 bases between. This CDR3 is 15 amino acids long. The CDR3 spells CASSPGDESNQPQHF. DNA for the CDR3: TGTGCCAGCAGCCCCGGGGACGAGAGCAATCAGCCCCAGCATTTT.

The chain combines TRBV9 with TRBJ1-2; D unclear. The CDR3 runs to 15 residues. Germline V gene data show CDR1 as SGDLS and CDR2 as YYNGEE. Trimming removed 3 bases at V and 7 bases at J, with 19 bases between. The CDR3 protein is CASSARAAKIAGYTF. The CDR3 DNA reads as TGTGCCAGCAGCGCTAGAGCCGCCAAGATCGCTGGCTACACCTTC.

V gene TRBV9 combines with J gene TRBJ2-3; D may be TRBD2 (5 bases). Trimming left V 4 bases short and J 0 bases short, with 15 bases between. The CDR3 covers 16 residues. CDR1 and CDR2 from the germline V gene are SGDLS and YYNGEE. Here the CDR3 reads CASSTNPADSTDTQYF. CDR3 DNA: TGTGCCAGCAGCACCAATCCAGCGGACAGCACAGATACGCAGTATTTT. Full variable domain (rest looked up from reference TRBV9 and TRBJ2-3): DSGVTQTPKHLITATGQRVTLRCSPRSGDLSVYWYQQSLDQGLQFLIQYYNGEERAKGNILERFSAQQFPDLHSELNLSSLELGDSALYFCASSTNPADSTDTQYFGPGTRLTVL.

The chain joins TRBV6-6 to TRBJ2-5, with 8 bases lining up with TRBD1. CDR1 is MNHNY and CDR2 is SVGAGI in the germline V gene (reference sequence). The CDR3 has 14 amino acids. J was trimmed by 6 bases and V by 5 bases; bases with no gene match: 8. The CDR3 DNA reads as TGTGCCAGCAGTGGCCGCGGACAGGGCCAGACCCAGTACTTC. Protein: CASSGRGQGQTQYF.

A note on this clonotype: A read error is possible here, since a much larger clone lies one base away. The CDR3 region has the DNA TGTGCCAGCAGTTTCCCGGGACAGGGATACGAGCAGCACTTC. Translating it yields CASSFPGQGYEQHF. V gene TRBV28 combines with J gene TRBJ2-7; 9 bases map to TRBD1. Germline lookup yields CDR1 MDHEN and CDR2 SYDVKM. This CDR3 has 14 amino acids.